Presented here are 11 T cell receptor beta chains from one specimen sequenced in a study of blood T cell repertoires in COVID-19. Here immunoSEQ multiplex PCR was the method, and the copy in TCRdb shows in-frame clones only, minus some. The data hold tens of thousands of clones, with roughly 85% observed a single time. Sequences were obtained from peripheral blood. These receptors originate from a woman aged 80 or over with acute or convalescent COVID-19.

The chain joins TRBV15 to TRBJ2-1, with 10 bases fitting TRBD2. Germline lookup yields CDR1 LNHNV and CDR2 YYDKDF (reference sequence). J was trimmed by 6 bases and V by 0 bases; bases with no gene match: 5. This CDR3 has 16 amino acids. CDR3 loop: CATSREKLAGLNEQFF. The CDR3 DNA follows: TGTGCCACCAGCAGAGAAAAACTAGCGGGGCTCAATGAGCAGTTCTTC.

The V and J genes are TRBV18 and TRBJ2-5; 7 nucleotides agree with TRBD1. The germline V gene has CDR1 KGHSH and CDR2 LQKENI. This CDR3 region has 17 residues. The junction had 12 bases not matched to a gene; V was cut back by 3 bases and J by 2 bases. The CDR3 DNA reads TGTGCCAGCTCACCCATCCAGGGGGTTCTTAGACAAGAGACCCAGTACTTC. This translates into CASSPIQGVLRQETQYF. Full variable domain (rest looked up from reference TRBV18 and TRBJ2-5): NAGVMQNPRHLVRRRGQEARLRCSPMKGHSHVYWYRQLPEEGLKFMVYLQKENIIDESGMPKERFSAEFPKEGPSILRIQQVVRGDSAAYFCASSPIQGVLRQETQYFGPGTRLLVL.

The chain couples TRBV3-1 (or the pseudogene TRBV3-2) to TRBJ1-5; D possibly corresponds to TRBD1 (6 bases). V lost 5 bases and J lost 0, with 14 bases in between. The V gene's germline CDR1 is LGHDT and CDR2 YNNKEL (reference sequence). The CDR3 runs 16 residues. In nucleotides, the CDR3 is TGTGCCAGCAGCTACGGGGGGCCTTATAGCAATCAGCCCCAGCATTTT. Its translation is CASSYGGPYSNQPQHF.

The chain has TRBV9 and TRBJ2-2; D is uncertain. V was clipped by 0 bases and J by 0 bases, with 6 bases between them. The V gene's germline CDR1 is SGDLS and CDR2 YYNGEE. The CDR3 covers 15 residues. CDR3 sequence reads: CASSVGHANTGELFF. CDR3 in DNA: TGTGCCAGCAGCGTAGGGCATGCGAACACCGGGGAGCTGTTTTTT.

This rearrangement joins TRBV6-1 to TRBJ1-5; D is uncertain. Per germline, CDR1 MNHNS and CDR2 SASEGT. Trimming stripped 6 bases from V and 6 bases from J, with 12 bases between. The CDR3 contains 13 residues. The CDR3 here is CASRGVGVQPQHF. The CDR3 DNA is TGTGCCAGCAGGGGCGTCGGGGTTCAGCCCCAGCATTTT.

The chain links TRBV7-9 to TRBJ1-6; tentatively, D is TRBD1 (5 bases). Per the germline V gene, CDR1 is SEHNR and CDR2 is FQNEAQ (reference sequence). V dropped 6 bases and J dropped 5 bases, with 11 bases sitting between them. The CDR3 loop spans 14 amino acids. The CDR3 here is CASSWGDHNSPLHF. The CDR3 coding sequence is TGTGCCAGCAGTTGGGGGGACCATAATTCACCCCTCCACTTT.

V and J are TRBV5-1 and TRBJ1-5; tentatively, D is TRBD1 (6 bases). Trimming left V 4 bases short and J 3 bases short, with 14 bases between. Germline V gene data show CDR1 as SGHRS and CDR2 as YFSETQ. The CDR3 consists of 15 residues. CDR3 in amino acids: CASSTEGQSNQPQHF. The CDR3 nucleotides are TGCGCCAGCAGCACAGAAGGACAGTCCAATCAGCCCCAGCATTTT.

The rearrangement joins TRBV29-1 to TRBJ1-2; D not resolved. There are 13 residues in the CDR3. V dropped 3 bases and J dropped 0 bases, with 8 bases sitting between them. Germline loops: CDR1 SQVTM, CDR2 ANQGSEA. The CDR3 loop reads CSVDRYPNYGYTF. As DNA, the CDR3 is TGCAGCGTTGACCGGTATCCTAACTATGGCTACACCTTC.

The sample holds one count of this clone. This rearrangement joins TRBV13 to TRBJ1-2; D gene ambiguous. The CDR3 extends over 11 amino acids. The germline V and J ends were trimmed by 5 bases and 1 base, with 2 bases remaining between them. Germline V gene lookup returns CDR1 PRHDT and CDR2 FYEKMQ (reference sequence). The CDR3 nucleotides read TGTGCCAGCAGCCTTAACTATGGCTACACCTTC. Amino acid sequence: CASSLNYGYTF.

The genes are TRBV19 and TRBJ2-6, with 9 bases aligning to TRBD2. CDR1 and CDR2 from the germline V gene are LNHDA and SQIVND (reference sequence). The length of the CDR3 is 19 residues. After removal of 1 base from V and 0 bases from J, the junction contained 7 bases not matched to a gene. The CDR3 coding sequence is TGTGCCAGTAGTATAGTGCTAGCGGGGTTAATCTCTGGGGCCAACGTCCTGACTTTC. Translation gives CASSIVLAGLISGANVLTF.

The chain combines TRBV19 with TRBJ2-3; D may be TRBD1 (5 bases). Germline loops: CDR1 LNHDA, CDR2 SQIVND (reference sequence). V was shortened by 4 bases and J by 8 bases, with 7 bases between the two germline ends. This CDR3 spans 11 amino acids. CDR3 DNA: TGTGCCAGTAGTAAACAGGTTACGCAGTATTTT. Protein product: CASSKQVTQYF. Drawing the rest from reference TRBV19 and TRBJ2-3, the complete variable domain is DGGITQSPKYLFRKEGQNVTLSCEQNLNHDAMYWYRQDPGQGLRLIYYSQIVNDFQKGDIAEGYSVSREKKESFPLTVTSAQKNPTAFYLCASSKQVTQYFGPGTRLTVL.